This T cell receptor beta chain was sequenced for a study of T cells in Graves' hyperthyroidism and ophthalmopathy. Study details: Pretreatment peripheral blood was obtained at initial diagnosis.

Trimming took off 2 bases at V and 7 bases at J, with 6 bases between the two ends. Per the germline V gene, CDR1 is LNHDA and CDR2 is SQIVND (reference sequence). This CDR3 contains 12 residues. The source material, RNA transcripts, was used to amplify TCR beta CDR3 regions. TCR CDR3 underwent first-round RT-PCR with the HTBI primer set. From the multiplex PCR reads, TCRdb called clonotypes with MiXCR, one entry per CDR3 protein. The sample gives 300,000 to 400,000 distinct CDR3 sequences, less than 20% of which show up once; less than 45% is in the top ten. Clinicians diagnosed patients from clinical symptoms, serum thyroxine and TRAb, thyroid ultrasound and orbital computed tomography. The PBMCs were taken from about 9.7 ml of fresh peripheral blood.

The clonotype comes from a man aged 18 to 35 with Graves' ophthalmopathy. The specimen was blood. The V call is TRBV19, the J call TRBJ2-1, with D unclear. The CDR3 here is CASSIRRNEQFF. The CDR3 DNA reads TGTGCCAGTAGTATAAGGAGAAATGAGCAGTTCTTC.